The 6 T cell receptor beta chains below were found in one sample sequenced in a study of T cell responses to AZD1222 COVID-19 vaccine. Repertoires were generated with immunoSEQ multiplex PCR, while TCRdb's copy carries only in-frame clones and drops some. The profile shows 120,000 to 150,000 clones, 91% of them singletons. The starting material was peripheral blood, obtained on day 0 of AZD1222 vaccination. The receptors here all came from an adult in good health.

This clone was seen just once. The gene calls are TRBV21-1 and TRBJ1-4. TRBV21-1 has pseudogene status. The CDR3 sequence is 12 residues long. The CDR3 coding sequence is TGTGCCAGCAGCATTGGGGGTGAAAAACTGTTTTTT. Translating gives CASSIGGEKLFF.

This rearrangement joins TRBV5-1 to TRBJ1-2; D call uncertain. Trimming took 1 base from V and 8 from J, leaving 18 bases between them. Germline V gene lookup returns CDR1 SGHRS and CDR2 YFSETQ. CDR3 size: 15 residues. The CDR3 protein is CASSLIPNRVEGYTF. The CDR3 DNA is TGCGCCAGCAGCTTGATACCGAATCGCGTTGAGGGCTACACCTTC.

The rearrangement links TRBV12-3 or TRBV12-4 to TRBJ2-7; possibly TRBD1 for D (5 bases). CDR3 length equals 13 residues. Trimming took off 6 bases at V and 0 bases at J, with 9 bases between the two ends. CDR3 region: CASSYRSSYEQYF. The CDR3 DNA sequence: TGTGCCAGCAGCTACAGGAGCTCCTACGAGCAGTACTTC.

The chain uses TRBV6-1 and TRBJ2-2; tentatively, D is TRBD1 or TRBD2 (5 bases each). The germline V and J ends were trimmed by 4 bases and 5 bases, with 17 bases remaining between them. Germline CDR1 and CDR2: MNHNS and SASEGT. The CDR3 is 16 residues long. The CDR3 reads CASSGRGSRRTGELFF. CDR3 coding DNA: TGTGCCAGCAGTGGTCGGGGCTCTAGGCGAACCGGGGAGCTGTTTTTT.

The V call is TRBV5-1, the J call TRBJ2-5; 9 bases are shared with TRBD1. With 5 bases clipped from V and 2 bases from J, the junction kept 4 bases outside the gene matches. Germline V gene sequence: CDR1 SGHRS, CDR2 YFSETQ. The CDR3 has 14 residues. The CDR3 reads CASRQGQGQETQYF. CDR3 bases: TGCGCCAGCAGACAAGGACAGGGGCAAGAGACCCAGTACTTC.

The chain employs TRBV24-1 and TRBJ1-2, with 9 bases fitting TRBD1. The CDR3 is 13 amino acids. V dropped 7 bases and J dropped 8; count of bases not matched to a gene: 7. The germline V gene encodes CDR1 KGHDR and CDR2 SFDVKD. The CDR3 DNA reads as TGTGCCACCAGGGGGACAGGGAAAGGCGGCTACACCTTC. Translation: CATRGTGKGGYTF.